The next 25 T cell receptor beta chains were all read from a single sample in a study of control samples from healthy donors and cancer patients. Produced via immunoSEQ multiplex PCR; TCRdb's table is partial and in-frame only. The repertoire consists of about 130,000 clones, with roughly 90% occurring once and the leading ten covering around 5.8%. The sequencing input was blood. The source is a man aged 18-30 years in good health.

This rearrangement joins TRBV4-2 to TRBJ2-1, with 9 positions matching TRBD1. Trimming took 4 bases from V and 6 from J; bases not matched to a gene: 10. Germline V gives CDR1 LGHNA, CDR2 YNFKEQ. There are 16 residues in the CDR3. The CDR3 protein is CASSPMQGQGLNEQFF. The CDR3 DNA follows: TGTGCCAGCAGCCCTATGCAGGGACAGGGCCTCAATGAGCAGTTCTTC.

This chain links TRBV6-5 with TRBJ1-1; D remains ambiguous. The germline gives CDR1 MNHEY, CDR2 SVGAGI. The CDR3 spans 16 residues. V lost 2 bases and J lost 2, with 15 bases in between. CDR3 residues: CASSYPPTRGNTEAFF. The CDR3 nucleotides are TGTGCCAGCAGTTACCCCCCCACCCGTGGAAACACTGAAGCTTTCTTT.

The rearrangement links TRBV2 to TRBJ2-7, with TRBD2 identical over 11 bases. Losses at the gene ends were 6 bases for V and 5 bases for J; bases not matched to a gene: 9. Germline V gene data show CDR1 as SNHLY and CDR2 as FYNNEI. This CDR3 contains 15 residues. This chain's CDR3 is CASRATSGAVDEQYF. CDR3 bases: TGTGCCAGCAGGGCGACTAGCGGGGCTGTCGACGAGCAGTACTTC.

This clone was seen just once. This CDR3 is CASSQLYTEAFF. DNA for the CDR3: TGTGCCAGCAGCCAGCTCTACACTGAAGCTTTCTTT. The chain recombines TRBV6-5 with TRBJ1-1, with D uncertain. The V gene's germline CDR1 is MNHEY and CDR2 SVGAGI. Trimming removed 6 bases from V and 3 bases from J, with 8 bases in between. The CDR3 is made up of 12 amino acids.

This chain joins TRBV29-1 and TRBJ1-1; the D is unclear. The CDR3 totals 14 residues. In germline, CDR1 is SQVTM, CDR2 ANQGSEA. Trimming cost V 0 bases and J 2 bases, with 10 bases left between them. CDR3 protein: CSVEELWTNTEAFF. As DNA, the CDR3 is TGCAGCGTTGAAGAGTTATGGACTAACACTGAAGCTTTCTTT.

The gene calls are TRBV29-1 and TRBJ1-2, with 9 bases identical to TRBD1. The CDR3 has 11 amino acids. Germline CDR1 and CDR2: SQVTM and ANQGSEA. In DNA, the CDR3 is TGCGGCACAGGGGGCAGCTATGGCTACACCTTC. Encoded protein: CGTGGSYGYTF.

The rearrangement uses TRBV6-1 and TRBJ1-6; no firm D call. With 1 base removed from V and 9 bases from J, the gap between germline ends came to 4 bases. The CDR3 sequence is 12 residues long. Germline values: CDR1 MNHNS, CDR2 SASEGT. The CDR3 nucleotides read TGTGCCAGCAGTGAAGGGGGTTCACCCCTCCACTTT. Encoded protein: CASSEGGSPLHF.

The chain joins TRBV6-1 to TRBJ2-3, with TRBD2 matching over 10 bases. The CDR3 has 18 residues. Losses at the gene ends were 2 bases for V and 4 bases for J; bases not matched to a gene: 12. Looked up from germline, CDR1 is MNHNS and CDR2 is SASEGT. The CDR3 DNA reads as TGTGCCAGCAGTGAATTCGGTCTAGCGGGGGCCCTGGCAGATACGCAGTATTTT. Residues: CASSEFGLAGALADTQYF.

The gene calls are TRBV9 and TRBJ2-1; unclear D gene. This CDR3 is built from 12 residues. The germline V and J ends were trimmed by 1 base and 10 bases, with 9 bases remaining between them. Germline lookup yields CDR1 SGDLS and CDR2 YYNGEE. CDR3 in amino acids: CASSVPGPEQFF. CDR3 in DNA: TGTGCCAGCAGCGTACCGGGCCCCGAGCAGTTCTTC.

This chain connects TRBV11-2 to TRBJ2-6; the D gene could be TRBD1 or TRBD2 (5 bases each). The CDR3 totals 19 residues. The germline V gene has CDR1 SGHAT and CDR2 FQNNGV. Trimming pared 3 bases from V and 0 bases from J, leaving 18 bases between. CDR3 coding DNA: TGTGCCAGCAGCTTGGGTGTACTAGGTAGGGGCTCTGGGGCCAACGTCCTGACTTTC. Its protein is CASSLGVLGRGSGANVLTF.

The CDR3, as DNA: TGTGCCAGCAGCCCCGGGTCGTTCTCGCAAGAGACCCAGTACTTC. This translates into CASSPGSFSQETQYF. The V gene is TRBV3-1 (or the pseudogene TRBV3-2), the J gene TRBJ2-5; D is undetermined. Germline V gene data show CDR1 as LGHDT and CDR2 as YNNKEL (reference sequence). CDR3 length: 15 amino acids. V shed 4 bases and J shed 2 bases, with 14 bases lying between them.

This clone was seen only once. The rearrangement links TRBV6-5 to TRBJ2-1, with 9 bases aligning to TRBD1. The germline gives CDR1 MNHEY, CDR2 SVGAGI. The CDR3 covers 14 residues. V trimming: 7 bases; J trimming: 4 bases; junction bases outside the gene matches: 5. CDR3 sequence: CASTVDRGYNEQFF. In DNA, the CDR3 is TGTGCCAGCACGGTGGACAGGGGTTACAATGAGCAGTTCTTC.

The chain links TRBV7-2 to TRBJ2-3, with D possibly being TRBD2 (7 bases). Germline V gene data show CDR1 as SGHTA and CDR2 as FQGNSA. V lost 4 bases and J lost 1, with 18 bases in between. The CDR3 has 17 amino acids. The CDR3: CASSSKWGGAGTDTQYF. The DNA for the CDR3 is TGTGCCAGCAGCTCCAAGTGGGGGGGGGCGGGCACAGATACGCAGTATTTT. The full variable domain, in which reference TRBV7-2 and TRBJ2-3 provide the parts outside the CDR3, is GAGVSQSPSNKVTEKGKDVELRCDPISGHTALYWYRQSLGQGLEFLIYFQGNSAPDKSGLPSDRFSAERTGGSVSTLTIQRTQQEDSAVYLCASSSKWGGAGTDTQYFGPGTRLTVL.

As to this clone: This sample also contains other DNA sequences that code for the same CDR3. This chain links TRBV2 with TRBJ2-2, with TRBD1 matching 12 bases. The junction had 3 bases not matched to a gene; V was cut back by 6 bases and J by 4 bases. Germline assignment: CDR1 SNHLY and CDR2 FYNNEI. CDR3 length equals 15 residues. The CDR3 sequence is CASRGGQGATGELFF. CDR3 nucleotides: TGTGCCAGCAGGGGGGGACAGGGGGCCACCGGGGAGCTGTTTTTT.

The J gene is TRBJ2-1, the V gene TRBV5-6; no clear D. CDR3 size: 15 residues. The germline V gene encodes CDR1 SGHDT and CDR2 YYEEEE. The V gene lost 9 bases and the J gene lost 0 bases, with 16 bases spanning the gap. The CDR3 here is CATTSGPVSYNEQFF. In DNA form, the CDR3 reads TGTGCCACTACTTCCGGACCGGTCTCCTACAATGAGCAGTTCTTC.

The sample holds one count of this clone. The chain recombines TRBV5-1 with TRBJ1-6; D call uncertain. V shed 0 bases and J shed 6 bases, with 4 bases lying between them. The V gene's germline CDR1 is SGHRS and CDR2 YFSETQ. The CDR3 extends over 13 amino acids. The CDR3 sequence is CASSLDLNSPLHF. The CDR3 DNA follows: TGCGCCAGCAGCTTGGACCTTAATTCACCCCTCCACTTT. Based on the CDR3 plus reference TRBV5-1 and TRBJ1-6, the full variable domain is KAGVTQTPRYLIKTRGQQVTLSCSPISGHRSVSWYQQTPGQGLQFLFEYFSETQRNKGNFPGRFSGRQFSNSRSEMNVSTLELGDSALYLCASSLDLNSPLHFGNGTRLTVT.

Here the CDR3 reads CASSLFPSGAETQYF. The CDR3 bases are TGCGCCAGCAGCTTATTCCCTAGCGGGGCGGAGACCCAGTACTTC. The chain employs TRBV5-1 and TRBJ2-5; 9 bases match TRBD2. CDR3 size: 15 residues. Germline trimming cut 2 bases from V and 5 bases from J; bases unmatched to any gene: 7. The germline gives CDR1 SGHRS, CDR2 YFSETQ.

This clone was observed a single time. The J gene is TRBJ1-2, the V gene TRBV21-1; no DNA check was done on the table's D call, TRBD1. TRBV21-1 is shown as a pseudogene. There are 15 residues in the CDR3. The CDR3 sequence is CASSKGPGGAYGYTF. The CDR3 nucleotides read TGTGCCAGCAGCAAAGGTCCAGGGGGCGCCTATGGCTACACCTTC.

V gene TRBV4-1 combines with J gene TRBJ1-2, with D perhaps matching TRBD1 (6 bases). There are 13 residues in the CDR3. With 4 bases removed from V and 8 bases from J, the gap between germline ends came to 14 bases. The germline CDR1 and CDR2 sequences are MGHRA and YSYEKL. The CDR3 sequence is CASSPGQGQGYTF. The CDR3 nucleotides are TGCGCCAGCAGCCCTGGTCAGGGGCAAGGCTACACCTTC.

Remarks on this clone: The same CDR3 arises from other DNA sequences in this sample as well. The genes are TRBV6-1 and TRBJ1-3, with D perhaps TRBD1 (6 bases). The CDR3 is 15 residues long. The V gene's germline CDR1 is MNHNS and CDR2 SASEGT. V was trimmed by 2 bases and J by 1 base, leaving 9 bases between them. The chain's CDR3 is CASSERTASGNTIYF. The CDR3 DNA reads as TGTGCCAGCAGTGAACGGACAGCTTCTGGAAACACCATATATTTT.

The chain couples TRBV7-2 to TRBJ1-2; D is undetermined. The CDR3 spans 11 residues. Trimming took off 3 bases at V and 5 bases at J, with 4 bases between the two ends. Germline CDR1 reads SGHTA; CDR2 reads FQGNSA. Here the CDR3 DNA reads TGTGCCAGCAGCTTTCGATATGGCTACACCTTC. Translated: CASSFRYGYTF.

The rearrangement joins TRBV11-2 to TRBJ1-4; 8 bases line up with TRBD1. CDR3 size: 15 residues. Germline V lookup: CDR1 SGHAT, CDR2 FQNNGV. Germline trimming cut 2 bases from V and 7 bases from J; bases unmatched to any gene: 6. This CDR3 is CASSLWTGRSEKLFF. The CDR3, as DNA: TGTGCCAGCAGCTTATGGACAGGGCGGAGTGAAAAACTGTTTTTT. Filled out from reference TRBV11-2 and TRBJ1-4, the complete variable domain reads EAGVAQSPRYKIIEKRQSVAFWCNPISGHATLYWYQQILGQGPKLLIQFQNNGVVDDSQLPKDRFSAERLKGVDSTLKIQPAKLEDSAVYLCASSLWTGRSEKLFFGSGTQLSVL.

Points on this clone: Mismatch with germline at one junction end may stem from a read error. The chain links TRBV6-5 to TRBJ2-5; TRBD2 matches 15 bases. The CDR3 length is 15 residues. Germline V gene lookup returns CDR1 MNHEY and CDR2 SVGAGI. The DNA for the CDR3 is TGTGCCAGCAGTCGGACTAGCGGGGGGGCCCGCTCGTTAGACTTC. This translates into CASSRTSGGARSLDF.

The chain links TRBV5-4 to TRBJ2-1; possibly TRBD2 for D (5 bases). The germline V gene has CDR1 SGHNT and CDR2 YYREEE (reference sequence). Trimming cost V 4 bases and J 3 bases, with 11 bases left between them. This CDR3 contains 14 residues. For the CDR3, the DNA is TGTGCCAGCAGCCCCGGGAACAGCTACAATGAGCAGTTCTTC. Translating it yields CASSPGNSYNEQFF.

The chain has TRBV5-1 and TRBJ2-6; no reliable D call. V was pared by 0 bases and J by 0 bases, with 7 bases between. The CDR3 runs 16 residues. Germline V gene lookup returns CDR1 SGHRS and CDR2 YFSETQ. CDR3 sequence: CASSLGALSGANVLTF. The CDR3 DNA reads as TGCGCCAGCAGCTTGGGGGCACTCTCTGGGGCCAACGTCCTGACTTTC.